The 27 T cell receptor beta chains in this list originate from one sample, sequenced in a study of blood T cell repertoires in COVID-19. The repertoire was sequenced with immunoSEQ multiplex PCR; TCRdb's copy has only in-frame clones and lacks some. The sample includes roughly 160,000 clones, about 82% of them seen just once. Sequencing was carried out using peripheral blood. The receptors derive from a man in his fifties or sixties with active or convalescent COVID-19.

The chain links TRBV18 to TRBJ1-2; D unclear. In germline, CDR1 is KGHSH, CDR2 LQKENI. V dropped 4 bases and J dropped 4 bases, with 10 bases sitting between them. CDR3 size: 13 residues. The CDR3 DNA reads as TGTGCCAGCTCACTCGAGAAAACCTATGGCTACACCTTC. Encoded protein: CASSLEKTYGYTF.

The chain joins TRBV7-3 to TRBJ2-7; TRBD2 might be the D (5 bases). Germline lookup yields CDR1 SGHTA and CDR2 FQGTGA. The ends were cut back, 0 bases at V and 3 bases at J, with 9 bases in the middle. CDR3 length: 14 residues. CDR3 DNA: TGTGCCAGCAGCTTAACGGCGGGCAACTACGAGCAGTACTTC. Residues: CASSLTAGNYEQYF.

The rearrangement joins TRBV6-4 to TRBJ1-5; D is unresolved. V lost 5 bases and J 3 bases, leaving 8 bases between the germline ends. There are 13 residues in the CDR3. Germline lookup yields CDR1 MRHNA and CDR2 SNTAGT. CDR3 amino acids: CASSPGHNQPQHF. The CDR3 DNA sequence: TGTGCCAGCAGTCCGGGTCACAATCAGCCCCAGCATTTT.

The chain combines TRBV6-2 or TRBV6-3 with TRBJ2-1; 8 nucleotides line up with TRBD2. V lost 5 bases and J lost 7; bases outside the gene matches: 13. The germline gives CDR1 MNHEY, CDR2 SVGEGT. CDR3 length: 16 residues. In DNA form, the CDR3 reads TGTGCCAGCAGTCGAGCCCAGGCGGGGGGAAGTAATGAGCAGTTCTTC. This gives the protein CASSRAQAGGSNEQFF.

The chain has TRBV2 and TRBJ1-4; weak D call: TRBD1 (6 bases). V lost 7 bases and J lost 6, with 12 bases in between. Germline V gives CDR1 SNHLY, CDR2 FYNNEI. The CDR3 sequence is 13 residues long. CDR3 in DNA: TGTGCCAGCACTGGACAGCCTCATGAAAAACTGTTTTTT. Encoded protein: CASTGQPHEKLFF. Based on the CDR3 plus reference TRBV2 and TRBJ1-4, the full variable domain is EPEVTQTPSHQVTQMGQEVILRCVPISNHLYFYWYRQILGQKVEFLVSFYNNEISEKSEIFDDQFSVERPDGSNFTLKIRSTKLEDSAMYFCASTGQPHEKLFFGSGTQLSVL.

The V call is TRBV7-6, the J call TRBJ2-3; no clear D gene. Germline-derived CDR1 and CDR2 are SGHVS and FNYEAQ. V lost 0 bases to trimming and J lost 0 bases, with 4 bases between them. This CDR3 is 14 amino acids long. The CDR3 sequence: CASSLATSTDTQYF. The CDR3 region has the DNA TGTGCCAGCAGCTTAGCGACTAGCACAGATACGCAGTATTTT.

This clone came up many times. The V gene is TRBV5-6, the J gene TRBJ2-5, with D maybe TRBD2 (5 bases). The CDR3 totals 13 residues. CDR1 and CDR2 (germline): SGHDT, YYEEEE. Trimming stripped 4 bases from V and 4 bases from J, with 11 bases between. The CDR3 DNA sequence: TGTGCCAGCAGCACCCGGAGCGGAGAGACCCAGTACTTC. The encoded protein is CASSTRSGETQYF.

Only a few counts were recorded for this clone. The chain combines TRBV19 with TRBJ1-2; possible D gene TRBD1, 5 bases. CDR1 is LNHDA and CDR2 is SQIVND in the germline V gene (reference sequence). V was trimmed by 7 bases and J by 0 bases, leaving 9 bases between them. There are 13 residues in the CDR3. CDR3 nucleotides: TGTGCCAGTAATGACAGATCTAACTATGGCTACACCTTC. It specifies CASNDRSNYGYTF.

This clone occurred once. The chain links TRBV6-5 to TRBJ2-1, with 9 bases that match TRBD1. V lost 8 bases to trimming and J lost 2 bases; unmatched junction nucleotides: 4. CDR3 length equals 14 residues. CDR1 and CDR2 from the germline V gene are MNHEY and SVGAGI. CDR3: CASGRQGAYNEQFF. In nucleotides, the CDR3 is TGTGCCAGCGGCAGACAGGGGGCCTACAATGAGCAGTTCTTC.

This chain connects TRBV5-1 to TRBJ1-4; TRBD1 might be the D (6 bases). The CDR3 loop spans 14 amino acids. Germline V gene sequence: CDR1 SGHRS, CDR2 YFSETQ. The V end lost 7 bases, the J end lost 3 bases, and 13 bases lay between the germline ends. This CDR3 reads CASGPGVPNEKLFF. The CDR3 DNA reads TGCGCCAGCGGGCCAGGGGTGCCTAATGAAAAACTGTTTTTT.

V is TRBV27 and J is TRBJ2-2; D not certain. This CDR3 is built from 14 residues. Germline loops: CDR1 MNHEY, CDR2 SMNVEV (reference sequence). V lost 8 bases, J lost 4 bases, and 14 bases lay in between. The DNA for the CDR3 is TGTGCCAGCCAACCCCTAGAAGTCACCGGGGAGCTGTTTTTT. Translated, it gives CASQPLEVTGELFF.

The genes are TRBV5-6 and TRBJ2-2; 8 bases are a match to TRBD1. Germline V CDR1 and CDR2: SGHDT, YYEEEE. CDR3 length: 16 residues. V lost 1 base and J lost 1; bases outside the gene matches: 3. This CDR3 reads CASSLYGQGNTGELFF. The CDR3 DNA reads TGTGCCAGCAGCTTGTACGGACAGGGGAACACCGGGGAGCTGTTTTTT.

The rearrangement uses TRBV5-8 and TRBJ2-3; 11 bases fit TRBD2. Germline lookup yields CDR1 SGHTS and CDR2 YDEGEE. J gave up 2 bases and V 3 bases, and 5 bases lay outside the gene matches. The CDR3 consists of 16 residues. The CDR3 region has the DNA TGTGCCAGCAGCTCTGGGACTAGCGGTTTCACAGATACGCAGTATTTT. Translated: CASSSGTSGFTDTQYF.

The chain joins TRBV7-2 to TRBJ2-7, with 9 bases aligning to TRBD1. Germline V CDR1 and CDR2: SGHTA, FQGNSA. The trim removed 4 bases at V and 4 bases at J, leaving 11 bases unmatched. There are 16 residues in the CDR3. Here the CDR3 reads CASSSTAGTGYYEQYF. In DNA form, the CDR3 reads TGTGCCAGCAGCTCTACGGCGGGGACAGGGTATTACGAGCAGTACTTC.

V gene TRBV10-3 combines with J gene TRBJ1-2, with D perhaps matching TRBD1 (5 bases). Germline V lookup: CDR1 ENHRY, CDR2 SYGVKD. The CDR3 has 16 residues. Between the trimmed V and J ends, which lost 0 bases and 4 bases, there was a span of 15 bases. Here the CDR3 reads CAISESGGAPGYGYTF. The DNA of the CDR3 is TGTGCCATCAGTGAGTCAGGCGGGGCTCCCGGCTATGGCTACACCTTC.

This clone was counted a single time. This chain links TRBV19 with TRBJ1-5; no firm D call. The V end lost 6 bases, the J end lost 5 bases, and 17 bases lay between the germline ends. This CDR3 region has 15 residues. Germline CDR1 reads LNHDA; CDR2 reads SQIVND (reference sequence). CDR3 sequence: CASRREHRADQPQHF. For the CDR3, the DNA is TGTGCCAGTAGGCGGGAACACCGGGCGGATCAGCCCCAGCATTTT.

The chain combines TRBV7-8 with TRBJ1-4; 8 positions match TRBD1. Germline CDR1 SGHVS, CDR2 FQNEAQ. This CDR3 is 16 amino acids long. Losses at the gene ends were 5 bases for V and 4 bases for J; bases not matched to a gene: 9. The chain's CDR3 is CASSRDRRTYNEKLFF. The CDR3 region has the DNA TGTGCCAGCAGCCGGGACAGGCGGACGTATAATGAAAAACTGTTTTTT.

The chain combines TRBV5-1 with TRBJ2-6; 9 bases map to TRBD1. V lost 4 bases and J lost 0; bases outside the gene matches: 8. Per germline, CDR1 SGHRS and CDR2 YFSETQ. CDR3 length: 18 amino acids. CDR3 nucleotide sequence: TGCGCCAGCAGCGACTCCGGGACAGGGCTCTCTGGGGCCAACGTCCTGACTTTC. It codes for CASSDSGTGLSGANVLTF.

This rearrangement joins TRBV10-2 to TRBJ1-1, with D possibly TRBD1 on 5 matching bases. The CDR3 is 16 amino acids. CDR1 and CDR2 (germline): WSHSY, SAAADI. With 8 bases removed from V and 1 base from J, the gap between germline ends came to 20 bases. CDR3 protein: CASRRSGGQGNTEAFF. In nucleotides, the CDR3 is TGCGCCAGCCGGCGAAGCGGGGGTCAAGGGAACACTGAAGCTTTCTTT.

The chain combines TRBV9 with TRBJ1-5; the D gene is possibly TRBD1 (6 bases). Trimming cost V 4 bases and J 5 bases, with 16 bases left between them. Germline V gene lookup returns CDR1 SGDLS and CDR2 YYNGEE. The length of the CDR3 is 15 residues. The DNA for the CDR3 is TGTGCCAGCAGCCTAGGACAGTTTGGGGATCAGCCCCAGCATTTT. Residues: CASSLGQFGDQPQHF.

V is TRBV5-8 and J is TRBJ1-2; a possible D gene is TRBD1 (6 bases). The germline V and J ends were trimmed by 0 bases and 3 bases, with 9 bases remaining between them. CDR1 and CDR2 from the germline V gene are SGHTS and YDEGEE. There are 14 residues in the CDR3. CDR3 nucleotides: TGTGCCAGCAGCTTGGACAGGGTCCACTATGGCTACACCTTC. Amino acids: CASSLDRVHYGYTF.

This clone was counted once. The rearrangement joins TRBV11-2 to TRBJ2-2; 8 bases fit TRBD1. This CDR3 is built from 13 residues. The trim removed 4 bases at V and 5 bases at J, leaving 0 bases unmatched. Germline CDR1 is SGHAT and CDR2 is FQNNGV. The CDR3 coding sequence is TGTGCCAGCAGCTACAGGGGGACCGGGGAGCTGTTTTTT. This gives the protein CASSYRGTGELFF.

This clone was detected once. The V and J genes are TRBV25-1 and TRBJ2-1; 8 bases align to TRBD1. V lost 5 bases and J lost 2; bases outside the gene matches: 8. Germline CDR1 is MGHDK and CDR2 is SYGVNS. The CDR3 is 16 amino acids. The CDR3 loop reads CASSRMDRAPYNEQFF. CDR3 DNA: TGTGCCAGCAGTCGGATGGACAGGGCGCCCTACAATGAGCAGTTCTTC.

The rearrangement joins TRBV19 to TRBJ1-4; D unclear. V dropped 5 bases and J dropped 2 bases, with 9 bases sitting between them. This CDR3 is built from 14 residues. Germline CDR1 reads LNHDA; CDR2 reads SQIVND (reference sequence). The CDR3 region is CASSVPGTNEKLFF. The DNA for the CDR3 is TGTGCCAGTAGTGTACCCGGGACTAATGAAAAACTGTTTTTT.

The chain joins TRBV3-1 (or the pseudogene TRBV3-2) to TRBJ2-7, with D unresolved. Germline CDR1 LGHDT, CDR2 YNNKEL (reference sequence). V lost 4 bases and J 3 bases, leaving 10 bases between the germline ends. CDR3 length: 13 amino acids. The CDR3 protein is CASSPTLYYEQYF. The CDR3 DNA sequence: TGTGCCAGCAGCCCAACTTTATACTACGAGCAGTACTTC.

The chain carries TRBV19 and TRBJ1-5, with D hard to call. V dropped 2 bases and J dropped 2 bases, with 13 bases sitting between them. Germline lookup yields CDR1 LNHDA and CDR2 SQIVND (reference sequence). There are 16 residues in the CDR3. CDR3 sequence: CASSIQVPQGNQPQHF. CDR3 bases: TGTGCCAGTAGTATACAGGTCCCGCAGGGCAATCAGCCCCAGCATTTT.

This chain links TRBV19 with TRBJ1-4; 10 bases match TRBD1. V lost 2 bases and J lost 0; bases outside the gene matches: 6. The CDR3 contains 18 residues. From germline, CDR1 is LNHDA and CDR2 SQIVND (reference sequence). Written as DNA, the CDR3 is TGTGCCAGTAGTATAAGGACAGGGGGAACTGCAACTAATGAAAAACTGTTTTTT. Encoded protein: CASSIRTGGTATNEKLFF. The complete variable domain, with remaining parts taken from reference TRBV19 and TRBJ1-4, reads DGGITQSPKYLFRKEGQNVTLSCEQNLNHDAMYWYRQDPGQGLRLIYYSQIVNDFQKGDIAEGYSVSREKKESFPLTVTSAQKNPTAFYLCASSIRTGGTATNEKLFFGSGTQLSVL.